Listed below are T cell receptor beta chains from one sample, sequenced in a study of T cell repertoires in cytomegalovirus infection. These receptors lack a known antigen. Using its own MiXCR run on the reads, TCRdb lists one record per CDR3 protein. This sample has about half a million distinct CDR3 sequences; about 42% occur once, and the top ten carry about 41%. The source was cultured PBMCs, collected from culture after CMV antigen stimulation. These TCRs come from a human donor in good health (CMV status not recorded). Some clones in this sample may be carry-over from other donors' samples. Both conserved end residues are part of each CDR3. D genes are given only for firm matches. Rows may omit the clone size; those that give it use once, few, many or a size class.

clone size | J gene | V gene | D gene | CDR3 protein | CDR3 DNA
. | TRBJ2-1 | TRBV10-3 | . | CAISGQRRDNEQFF | TGTGCCATCAGTGGTCAGCGGAGGGACAATGAGCAGTTCTTC
few | TRBJ2-3 | TRBV5-5 | TRBD2 | CASSPYGLAGGTDTQYF | TGTGCCAGCAGCCCCTACGGACTAGCGGGTGGCACAGATACGCAGTATTTT
few | TRBJ1-1 | TRBV5-6 | . | CASSLVGQGTGTEAFF | TGTGCCAGCAGCTTGGTAGGGCAGGGGACGGGGACTGAAGCTTTCTTT
. | TRBJ2-7 | TRBV27 | TRBD2 | CASRPRAGISYEQYF | TGTGCCAGCAGACCCAGAGCGGGAATATCCTACGAGCAGTACTTC
. | TRBJ1-1 | TRBV20-1 | . | CSAISELFGEAFF | TGCAGTGCTATATCAGAGTTATTCGGTGAAGCTTTCTTT
few | TRBJ2-1 | TRBV7-2 | TRBD1 | CASSFRDRVISVNNEQFF | TGTGCCAGCAGCTTCCGGGACAGGGTGATTTCGGTTAACAATGAGCAGTTCTTC
. | TRBJ1-3 | TRBV6-5 | TRBD1 | CASSYFAGTGGGNTIYF | TGTGCCAGCAGTTACTTTGCCGGGACAGGGGGCGGAAACACCATATATTTT
. | TRBJ2-1 | TRBV27 | TRBD2 | CASSFSGGGYEQFF | TGTGCCAGCAGTTTCAGCGGGGGGGGCTATGAGCAGTTCTTC
few | TRBJ2-7 | TRBV27 | . | CASSLSDSTYEQYF | TGTGCCAGCAGTTTATCGGACAGCACCTACGAGCAGTACTTC
. | TRBJ1-6 | TRBV7-9 | TRBD1 | CASSLQGQSYSPLHF | TGTGCCAGCAGCTTACAGGGACAGTCCTATTCACCCCTCCACTTT
few | TRBJ1-1 | TRBV4-1 | . | CASSQVVSMNTEAFF | TGCGCCAGCAGCCAAGTCGTCTCCATGAACACTGAAGCTTTCTTT
. | TRBJ1-1 | TRBV6-5 | . | CASSEGSFGLPEAFF | TGTGCCAGCAGTGAAGGTTCGTTTGGCTTGCCTGAAGCTTTCTTT
. | TRBJ2-1 | TRBV10-3 | . | CAISDSGYYNEQFF | TGTGCCATCAGTGATTCTGGATATTACAATGAGCAGTTCTTC
. | TRBJ1-1 | TRBV5-6 | . | CASSSRGQGRWKTEAFF | TGTGCCAGCAGCTCTCGCGGGCAGGGAAGGTGGAAAACTGAAGCTTTCTTT
many | TRBJ2-5 | TRBV7-2 | TRBD1 | CASSLGQGVPLETQYF | TGTGCCAGCAGCTTAGGACAGGGGGTTCCGTTAGAGACCCAGTACTTC
. | TRBJ2-2 | TRBV7-8 | TRBD2 | CASGRTGGLAGEPTGELFF | TGTGCCAGCGGACGGACCGGAGGACTAGCGGGGGAGCCTACCGGGGAGCTGTTTTTT
few | TRBJ1-2 | TRBV7-2 | TRBD1 | CASSEETGLFYGYTF | TGTGCCAGCAGCGAGGAGACAGGGCTCTTTTATGGCTACACCTTC
. | TRBJ2-3 | TRBV12-5 | . | CASGFGGPRRTDTQYF | TGTGCTAGTGGTTTTGGTGGACCGAGACGCACAGATACGCAGTATTTT
. | TRBJ1-1 | TRBV29-1 | . | CSAHGGPGTEAFF | TGCAGCGCCCACGGGGGCCCGGGAACTGAAGCTTTCTTT
few | TRBJ2-4 | TRBV6-2/TRBV6-3 | . | CASSYPGGTNRIELAKNIQYF | TGTGCCAGCAGTTACCCCGGAGGTACCAACAGGATTGAACTAGCCAAAAACATTCAGTACTTC
few | TRBJ1-2 | TRBV20-1 | TRBD1 | CSARVGGQAYGYTF | TGCAGTGCTAGAGTGGGCGGACAGGCCTATGGCTACACCTTC
. | TRBJ2-5 | TRBV6-2/TRBV6-3 | . | CASSYDTSRRLIQETQYF | TGTGCCAGCAGTTATGATACTAGCCGTCGCCTAATCCAAGAGACCCAGTACTTC
. | TRBJ1-2 | TRBV6-6 | . | CASKTGLIYGYTF | TGTGCCAGCAAAACCGGCCTTATCTATGGCTACACCTTC
few | TRBJ2-5 | TRBV5-4 | TRBD2 | CATRTSGSQETQYF | TGTGCCACCCGGACTAGCGGGAGCCAAGAGACCCAGTACTTC
. | TRBJ2-2 | TRBV4-2 | TRBD2 | CASRPGTSAPTGELFF | TGTGCCAGCAGGCCAGGGACTAGCGCACCCACCGGGGAGCTGTTTTTT
few | TRBJ2-7 | TRBV6-2/TRBV6-3 | TRBD2 | CASSYASVAGAYEQYF | TGTGCCAGCAGTTACGCGTCGGTAGCGGGAGCCTACGAGCAGTACTTC
. | TRBJ2-5 | TRBV7-6 | TRBD2 | CASTPSGTQETQYF | TGTGCCAGCACCCCTAGCGGCACTCAAGAGACCCAGTACTTC
once | TRBJ1-2 | TRBV15 | . | CATSRGKQPASHYGYTF | TGTGCCACCAGCAGAGGTAAACAGCCGGCCTCTCACTATGGCTACACCTTC
. | TRBJ1-1 | TRBV12-3/TRBV12-4 | . | CASISSQGSVEAFF | TGTGCCAGCATTTCATCACAGGGCTCTGTTGAAGCTTTCTTT
. | TRBJ2-1 | TRBV11-2 | TRBD2 | CASSPEAGALNEQFF | TGTGCCAGCAGCCCCGAAGCGGGAGCCTTGAATGAGCAGTTCTTC
. | TRBJ2-1 | TRBV13 | . | CASSPRGFYNEQFF | TGTGCCAGCAGCCCACGTGGTTTCTACAATGAGCAGTTCTTC
. | TRBJ2-7 | TRBV27 | . | CASSFQGNYEQYF | TGTGCCAGCAGTTTCCAGGGTAACTACGAGCAGTACTTC
once | TRBJ1-6 | TRBV10-3 | . | CAISEGRYNSPLHF | TGTGCCATCAGTGAGGGCAGGTATAATTCACCCCTCCACTTT